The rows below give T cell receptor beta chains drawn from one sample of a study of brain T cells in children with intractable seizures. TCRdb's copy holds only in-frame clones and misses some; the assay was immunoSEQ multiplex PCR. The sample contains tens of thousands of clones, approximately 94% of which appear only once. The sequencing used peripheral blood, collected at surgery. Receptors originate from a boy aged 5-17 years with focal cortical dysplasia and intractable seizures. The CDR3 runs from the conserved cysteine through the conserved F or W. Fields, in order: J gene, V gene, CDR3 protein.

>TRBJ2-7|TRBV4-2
CASSQERGPPYEQYF
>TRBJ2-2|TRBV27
CASSEAANTGELFF
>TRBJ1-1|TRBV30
CAWSVLGTEAFF
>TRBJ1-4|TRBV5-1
CASSFTPGASPPTNEKLFF
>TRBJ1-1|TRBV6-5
CASSYSRGVSTEAFF
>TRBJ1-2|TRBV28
CASRLFGGERGYTF
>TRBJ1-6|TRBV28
CASSGPRDRSSYNSPLHF
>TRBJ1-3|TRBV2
CASPVGAVVSGNTIYF
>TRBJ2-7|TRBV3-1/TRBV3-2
CASSQGPLYEQYF
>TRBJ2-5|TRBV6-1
CASSEGLAGSETQYF
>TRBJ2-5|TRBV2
CATTGFRETQYF
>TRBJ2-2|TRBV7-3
CASSEGTDNTGELFF
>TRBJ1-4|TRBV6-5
CASSYSGTAALGKLFF
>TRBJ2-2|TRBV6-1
CASSEGGAGELFF
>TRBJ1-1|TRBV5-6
CASSLAGSRLTTEAFF
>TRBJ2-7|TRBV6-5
CASQPQGGAEQYF
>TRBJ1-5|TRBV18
CASSLKGNQPQHF
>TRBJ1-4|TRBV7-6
CASSYRSTNEKLFF
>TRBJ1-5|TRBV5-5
CASSLGPRFGSNQPQHF
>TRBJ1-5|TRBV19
CASSPTWDMGNQPQHF
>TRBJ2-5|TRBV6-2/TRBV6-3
CASSSTSGSQETQYF
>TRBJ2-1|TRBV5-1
CASTRGPGSYNEQFF
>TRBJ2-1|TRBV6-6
CASREGLEQFF
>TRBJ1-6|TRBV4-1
CASSQDQSKNSPLHF
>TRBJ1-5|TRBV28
CASSWGQGVSQPQHF
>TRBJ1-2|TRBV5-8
CASSLGQGDIYGYTF
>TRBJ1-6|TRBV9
CASSESWGLGSPLHF
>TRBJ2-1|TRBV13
CASSREGQGANEQFF
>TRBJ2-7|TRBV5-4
CASSATGTGGRKQYF
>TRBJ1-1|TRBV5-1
CASSLGGPLNTEAFF
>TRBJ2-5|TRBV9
CASSVARAGETQYF
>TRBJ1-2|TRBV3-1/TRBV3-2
CASSQRRDGYYGYTF
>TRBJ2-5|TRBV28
CASSLGRGEVETQYF
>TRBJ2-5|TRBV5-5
CASSDFRGRGETQYF
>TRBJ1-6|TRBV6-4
CASSDRSPLHF
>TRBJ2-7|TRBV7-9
CASSLRQRNSYEQYF
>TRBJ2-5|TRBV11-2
CASSSERLGTQYF
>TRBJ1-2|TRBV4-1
CASSQGDSGYGYTF
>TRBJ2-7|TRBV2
CASSEGRAHPYEQYF
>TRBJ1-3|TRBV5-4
CASSLVPHRPGNTIYF
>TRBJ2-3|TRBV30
CAWEGPDTQYF
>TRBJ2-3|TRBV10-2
CASSWQGFGDTQYF
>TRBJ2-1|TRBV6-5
CASSYRLAGGVEQFF
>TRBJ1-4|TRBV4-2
CASSQEGQRYEKLFF
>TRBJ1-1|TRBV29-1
CSVGVDSKNTEAFF
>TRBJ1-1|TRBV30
CAWRTPGGGTEAFF
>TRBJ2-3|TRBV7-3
CASSYQRGGPHTQYF
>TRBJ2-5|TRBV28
CASSLKQGRQTQYF
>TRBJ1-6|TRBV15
CATSRASYRLNSPLHF
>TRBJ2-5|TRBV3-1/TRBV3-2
CASSQGLASYQETQYF
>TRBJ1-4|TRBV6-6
CARGVSGPTNEKLFF
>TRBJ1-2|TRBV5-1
CASSLAGQGVDGYTF
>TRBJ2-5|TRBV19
CASSIGGFQETQYF
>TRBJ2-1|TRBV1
CTSSQLQPWTGNNEQFF
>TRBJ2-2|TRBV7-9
CASSWGADASELFF
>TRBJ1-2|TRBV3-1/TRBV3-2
CASSQTGSYGYTF
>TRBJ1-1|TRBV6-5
CASSHDRNTEAFF